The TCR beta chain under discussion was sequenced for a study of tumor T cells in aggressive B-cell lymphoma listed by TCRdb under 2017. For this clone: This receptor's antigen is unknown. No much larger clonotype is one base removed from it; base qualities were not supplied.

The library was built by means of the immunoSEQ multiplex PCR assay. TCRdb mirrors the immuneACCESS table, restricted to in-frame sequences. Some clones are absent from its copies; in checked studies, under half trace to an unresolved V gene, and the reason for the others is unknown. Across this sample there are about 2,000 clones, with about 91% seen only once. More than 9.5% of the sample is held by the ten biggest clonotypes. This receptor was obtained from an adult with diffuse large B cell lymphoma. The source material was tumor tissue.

The sequenced DNA is TGTGCCAGCAGCTTACTTGTCGCCTACGAGCAGTACTTC. Its product reads: CASSLLVAYEQYF. The chain is made from TRBV13 and TRBJ2-7, with no D gene named confidently. V is clipped by 2 bases and J by 2 bases, and the sequence between their germline boundaries is 7 bases long. The CDR3 runs 13 amino acids, cysteine and phenylalanine included. The CDR3 DNA has 39 bases and is translated from base 1. The germline V gene (reference sequence) specifies PRHDT as CDR1 and FYEKMQ as CDR2.